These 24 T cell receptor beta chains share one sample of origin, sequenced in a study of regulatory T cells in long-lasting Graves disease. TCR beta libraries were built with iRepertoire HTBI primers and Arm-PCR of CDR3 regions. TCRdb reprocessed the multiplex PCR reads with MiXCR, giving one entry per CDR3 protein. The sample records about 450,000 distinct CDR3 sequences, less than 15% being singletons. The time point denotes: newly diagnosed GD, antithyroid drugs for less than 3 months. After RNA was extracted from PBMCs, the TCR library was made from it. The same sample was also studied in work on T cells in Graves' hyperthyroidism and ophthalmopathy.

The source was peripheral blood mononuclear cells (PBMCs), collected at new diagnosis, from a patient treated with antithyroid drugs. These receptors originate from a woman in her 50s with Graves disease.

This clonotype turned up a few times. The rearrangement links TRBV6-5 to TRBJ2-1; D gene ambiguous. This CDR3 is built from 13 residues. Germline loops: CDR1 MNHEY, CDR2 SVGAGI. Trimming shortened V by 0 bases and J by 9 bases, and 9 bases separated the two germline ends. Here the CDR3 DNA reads TGTGCCAGCAGTTACTCGCCTAGGACTGAGCAGTTCTTC. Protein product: CASSYSPRTEQFF.

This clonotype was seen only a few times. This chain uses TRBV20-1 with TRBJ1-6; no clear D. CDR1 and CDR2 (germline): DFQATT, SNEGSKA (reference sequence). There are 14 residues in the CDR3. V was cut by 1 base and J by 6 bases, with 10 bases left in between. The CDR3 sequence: CSARAREFNSPLHF. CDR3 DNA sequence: TGCAGTGCTAGAGCTAGGGAGTTTAATTCACCCCTCCACTTT.

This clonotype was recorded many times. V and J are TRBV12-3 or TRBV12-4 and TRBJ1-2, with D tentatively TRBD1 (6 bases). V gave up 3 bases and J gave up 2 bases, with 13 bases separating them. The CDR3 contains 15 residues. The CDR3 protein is CASSLRGGENYGYTF. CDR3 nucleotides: TGTGCCAGCAGTTTGAGAGGGGGAGAGAACTATGGCTACACCTTC.

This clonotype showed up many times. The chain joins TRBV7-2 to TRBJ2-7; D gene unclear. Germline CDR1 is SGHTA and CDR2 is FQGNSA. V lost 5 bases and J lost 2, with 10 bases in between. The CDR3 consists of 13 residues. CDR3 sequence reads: CASSIYGAYEQYF. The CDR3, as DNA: TGTGCCAGCAGCATCTACGGCGCCTACGAGCAGTACTTC.

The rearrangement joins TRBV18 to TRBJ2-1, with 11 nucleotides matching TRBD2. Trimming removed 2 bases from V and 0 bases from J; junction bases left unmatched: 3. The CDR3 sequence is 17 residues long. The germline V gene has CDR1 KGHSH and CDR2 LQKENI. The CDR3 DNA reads TGTGCCAGCTCACCAAGAACTAGCGGGGGCTCCTACAATGAGCAGTTCTTC. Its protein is CASSPRTSGGSYNEQFF.

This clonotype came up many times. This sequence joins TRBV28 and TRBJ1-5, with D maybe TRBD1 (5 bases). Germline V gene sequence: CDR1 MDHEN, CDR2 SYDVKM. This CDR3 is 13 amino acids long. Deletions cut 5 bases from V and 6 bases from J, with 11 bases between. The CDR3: CASSRDRLQPQHF. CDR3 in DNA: TGTGCCAGCAGTCGAGACAGACTTCAGCCCCAGCATTTT. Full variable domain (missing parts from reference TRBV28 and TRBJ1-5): DVKVTQSSRYLVKRTGEKVFLECVQDMDHENMFWYRQDPGLGLRLIYFSYDVKMKEKGDIPEGYSVSREKKERFSLILESASTNQTSMYLCASSRDRLQPQHFGDGTRLSIL.

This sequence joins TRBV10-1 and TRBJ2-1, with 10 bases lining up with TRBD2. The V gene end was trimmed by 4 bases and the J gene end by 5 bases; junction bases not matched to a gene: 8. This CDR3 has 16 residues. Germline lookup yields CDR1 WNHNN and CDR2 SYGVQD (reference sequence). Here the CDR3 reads CASSALGLAGDNEQFF. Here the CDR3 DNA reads TGCGCCAGCAGTGCCCTTGGCCTAGCGGGGGACAATGAGCAGTTCTTC.

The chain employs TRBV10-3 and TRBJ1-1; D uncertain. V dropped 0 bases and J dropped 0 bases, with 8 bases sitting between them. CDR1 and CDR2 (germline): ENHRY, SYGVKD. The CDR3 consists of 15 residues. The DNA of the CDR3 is TGTGCCATCAGTGAGTCGCCGGGCATGAACACTGAAGCTTTCTTT. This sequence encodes CAISESPGMNTEAFF.

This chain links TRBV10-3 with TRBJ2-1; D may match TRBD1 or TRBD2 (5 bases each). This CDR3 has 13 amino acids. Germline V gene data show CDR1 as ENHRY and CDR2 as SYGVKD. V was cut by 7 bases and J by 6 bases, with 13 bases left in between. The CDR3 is CAIMRGAGNEQFF. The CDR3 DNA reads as TGTGCCATCATGAGGGGCGCGGGCAATGAGCAGTTCTTC.

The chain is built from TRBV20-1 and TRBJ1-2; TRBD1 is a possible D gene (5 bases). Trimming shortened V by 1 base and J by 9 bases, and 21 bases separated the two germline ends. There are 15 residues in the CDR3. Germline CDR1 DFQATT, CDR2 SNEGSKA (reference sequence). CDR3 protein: CSARAVSGGISSYTF. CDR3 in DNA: TGCAGTGCTAGAGCCGTCTCCGGGGGAATTTCAAGCTACACCTTC.

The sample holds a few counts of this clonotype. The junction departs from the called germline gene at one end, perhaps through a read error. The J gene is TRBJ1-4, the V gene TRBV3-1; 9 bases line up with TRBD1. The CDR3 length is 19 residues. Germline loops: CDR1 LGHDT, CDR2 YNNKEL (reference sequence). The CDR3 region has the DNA TGTGCCGGCAGCCAAGATACCCCGCGGACAGGGGCCCTTAATGAAAAACTGTTTTTT. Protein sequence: CAGSQDTPRTGALNEKLFF.

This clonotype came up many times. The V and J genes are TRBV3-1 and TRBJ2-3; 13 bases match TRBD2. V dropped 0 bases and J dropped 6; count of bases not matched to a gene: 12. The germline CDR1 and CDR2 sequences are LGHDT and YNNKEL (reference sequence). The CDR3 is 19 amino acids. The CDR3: CASSQDQGIGLAGADTQYF. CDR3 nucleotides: TGTGCCAGCAGCCAAGATCAGGGGATTGGACTAGCGGGAGCGGATACGCAGTATTTT.

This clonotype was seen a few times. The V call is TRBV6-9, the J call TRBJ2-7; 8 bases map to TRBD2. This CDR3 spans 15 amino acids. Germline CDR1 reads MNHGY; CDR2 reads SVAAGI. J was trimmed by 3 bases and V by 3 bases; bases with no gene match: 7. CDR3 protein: CASSYTSGSFYEQYF. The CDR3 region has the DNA TGTGCCAGCAGTTACACCAGCGGGAGTTTCTACGAGCAGTACTTC.

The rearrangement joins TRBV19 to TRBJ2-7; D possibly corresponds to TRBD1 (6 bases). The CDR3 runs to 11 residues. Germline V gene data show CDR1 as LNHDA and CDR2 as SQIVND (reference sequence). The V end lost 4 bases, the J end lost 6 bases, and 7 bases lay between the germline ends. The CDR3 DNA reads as TGTGCCAGTAGTACAGGGGCCGAGCAGTACTTC. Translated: CASSTGAEQYF.

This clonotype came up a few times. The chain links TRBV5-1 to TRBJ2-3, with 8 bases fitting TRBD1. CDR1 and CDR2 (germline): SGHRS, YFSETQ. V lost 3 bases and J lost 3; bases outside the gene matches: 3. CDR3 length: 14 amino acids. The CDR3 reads CASSWDRTTDTQYF. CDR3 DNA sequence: TGCGCCAGCAGCTGGGACAGGACTACAGATACGCAGTATTTT.

In DNA form, the CDR3 reads TGTGCCAGCAGTAGACCGAAAGAGACCCAGTACTTC. Translation gives CASSRPKETQYF. The rearrangement links TRBV12-3 or TRBV12-4 to TRBJ2-5; D remains unclear. This CDR3 region has 12 residues. The V and J ends lost 5 bases and 3 bases respectively, with 7 bases between them.

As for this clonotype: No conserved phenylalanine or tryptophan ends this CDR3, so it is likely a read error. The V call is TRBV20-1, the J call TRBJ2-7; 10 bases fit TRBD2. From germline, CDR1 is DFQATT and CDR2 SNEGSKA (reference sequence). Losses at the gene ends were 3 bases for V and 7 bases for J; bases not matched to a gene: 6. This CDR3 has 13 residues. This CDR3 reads CSASLAGVQEQYL. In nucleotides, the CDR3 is TGCAGTGCTAGTCTAGCGGGAGTTCAAGAGCAGTACTTA.

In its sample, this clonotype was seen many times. This chain's CDR3 is CATRRVPQKTTGELFF. In DNA, the CDR3 is TGTGCCACCCGAAGAGTGCCCCAGAAGACCACCGGGGAGCTGTTTTTT. This chain joins TRBV6-1 and TRBJ2-2, with unresolved D. V lost 10 bases, J lost 4 bases, and 22 bases lay in between. The CDR3 covers 16 residues. Looked up from germline, CDR1 is MNHNS and CDR2 is SASEGT.

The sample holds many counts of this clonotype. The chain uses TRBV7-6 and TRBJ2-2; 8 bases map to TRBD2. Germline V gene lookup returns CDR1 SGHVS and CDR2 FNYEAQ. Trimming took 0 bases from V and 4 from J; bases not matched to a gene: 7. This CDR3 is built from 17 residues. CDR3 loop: CASSLAHTGGATGELFF. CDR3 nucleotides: TGTGCCAGCAGCTTAGCGCATACGGGAGGGGCCACCGGGGAGCTGTTTTTT.

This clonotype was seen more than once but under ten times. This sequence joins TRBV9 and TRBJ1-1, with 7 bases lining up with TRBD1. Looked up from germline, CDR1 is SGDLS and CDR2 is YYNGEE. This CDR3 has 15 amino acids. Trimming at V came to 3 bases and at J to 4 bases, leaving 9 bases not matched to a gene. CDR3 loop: CASSGATGEGTEAFF. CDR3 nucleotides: TGTGCCAGCAGCGGGGCAACAGGGGAGGGCACTGAAGCTTTCTTT.

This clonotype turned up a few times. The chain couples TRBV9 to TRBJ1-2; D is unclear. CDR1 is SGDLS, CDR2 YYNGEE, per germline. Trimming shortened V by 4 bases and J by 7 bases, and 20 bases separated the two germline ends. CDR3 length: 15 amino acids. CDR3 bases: TGTGCCAGCAGCTTCGACGTCGTTGGGGATAGTGGCTACACCTTC. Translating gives CASSFDVVGDSGYTF.

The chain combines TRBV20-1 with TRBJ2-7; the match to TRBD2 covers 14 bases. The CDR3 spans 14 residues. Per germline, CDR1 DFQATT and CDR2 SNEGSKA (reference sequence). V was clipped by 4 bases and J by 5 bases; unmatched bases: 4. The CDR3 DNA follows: TGCAGTGCTATAGGGACTAGCGGGAGTAACGAGCAGTACTTC. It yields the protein CSAIGTSGSNEQYF.

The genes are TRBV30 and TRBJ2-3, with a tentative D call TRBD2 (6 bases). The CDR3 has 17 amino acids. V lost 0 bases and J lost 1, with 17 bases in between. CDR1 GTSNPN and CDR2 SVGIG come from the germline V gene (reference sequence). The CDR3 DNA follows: TGTGCCTGGAGTGTAGTTACGGGGGTTCAAGGCACAGATACGCAGTATTTT. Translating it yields CAWSVVTGVQGTDTQYF.

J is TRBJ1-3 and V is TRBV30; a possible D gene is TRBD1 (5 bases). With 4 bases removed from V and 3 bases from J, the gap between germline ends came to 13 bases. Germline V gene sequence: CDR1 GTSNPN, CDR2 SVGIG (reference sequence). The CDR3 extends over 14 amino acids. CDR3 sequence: CAWTLTGYGNTIYF. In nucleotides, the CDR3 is TGTGCCTGGACCTTAACAGGTTATGGAAACACCATATATTTT.